This T cell receptor beta chain was sequenced during a study of blood T cell repertoires in COVID-19. Study background: COVID-19 samples collected from the United States, Italy and Spain covered acute and convalescent phases.

This CDR3 comprises 14 residues. J was trimmed by 8 bases and V by 5 bases; bases with no gene match: 10. Per germline, CDR1 SGHTA and CDR2 FQGNSA. Residents of about 25 US areas, aged roughly 18 to 90 years, made up the participants. Clinical history reported by participants formed the basis on which cohorts were assigned. Data came from immunoSEQ multiplex PCR; TCRdb stores just in-frame clones and leaves some out. Here the sample spans hundreds of thousands of clones, approximately 90% being singletons. The source of this sequence is a man between 45 and 60 years old who had been exposed to COVID-19. The chain joins TRBV7-2 to TRBJ2-3; 7 bases fit TRBD2. Specimen: PBMCs or T cells enriched from blood (not recorded which). The CDR3 here is CASSPRTRGVTQYF. The CDR3 region has the DNA TGTGCCAGCAGCCCACGGACCCGGGGGGTTACGCAGTATTTT.